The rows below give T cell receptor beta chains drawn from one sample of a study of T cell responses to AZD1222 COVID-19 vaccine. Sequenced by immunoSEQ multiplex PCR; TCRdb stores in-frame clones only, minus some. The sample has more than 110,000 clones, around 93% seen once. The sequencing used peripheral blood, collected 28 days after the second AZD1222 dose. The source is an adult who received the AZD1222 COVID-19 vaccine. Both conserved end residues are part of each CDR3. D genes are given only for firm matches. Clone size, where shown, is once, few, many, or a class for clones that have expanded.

CASSRQGVRGGQPQHF,TGTGCCAGCAGCAGACAGGGGGTGAGAGGCGGGCAGCCCCAGCATTTT,TRBJ1-5,TRBV27,-,TRBD1
CASSPYWGEQTDTQYF,TGCGCCAGCAGCCCCTACTGGGGGGAGCAAACAGATACGCAGTATTTT,TRBJ2-3,TRBV4-3,-,-
CAWSVLQGSQPQHF,TGTGCCTGGAGTGTACTACAGGGGAGTCAGCCCCAGCATTTT,TRBJ1-5,TRBV30,-,TRBD1
CASDGPHSTEAFF,TGTGCCAGCGATGGGCCCCATAGCACTGAAGCTTTCTTT,TRBJ1-1,TRBV12-3/TRBV12-4,-,-
CASRQGGTEAFF,TGTGCCAGCAGGCAGGGGGGGACTGAAGCTTTCTTT,TRBJ1-1,TRBV28,-,TRBD1
CSVVPDRANEQFF,TGCAGCGTCGTACCCGACAGGGCGAATGAGCAGTTCTTC,TRBJ2-1,TRBV29-1,-,TRBD1
CASSVVPWTQRAEAFF,TGTGCCAGCAGCGTAGTTCCCTGGACCCAACGCGCTGAAGCTTTCTTT,TRBJ1-1,TRBV9,-,-
CASSLGNQPQHF,TGTGCCAGCAGTCTGGGCAATCAGCCCCAGCATTTT,TRBJ1-5,TRBV25-1,-,-
CASSFDGIQPQHF,TGTGCCAGCAGTTTTGATGGGATTCAGCCCCAGCATTTT,TRBJ1-5,TRBV28,-,-
CASRRGHTGRYTEAFF,TGTGCCAGTAGGAGGGGTCATACAGGGCGGTACACTGAAGCTTTCTTT,TRBJ1-1,TRBV19,-,-
CASSYAGDTEAFF,TGTGCCAGCAGTTACGCTGGGGACACTGAAGCTTTCTTT,TRBJ1-1,TRBV6-2/TRBV6-3,-,-
CASSVERTGGRAYGYTF,TGTGCCAGCAGCGTCGAGAGGACAGGGGGGCGAGCCTATGGCTACACCTTC,TRBJ1-2,TRBV9,-,TRBD1
CASRPSGTPTNEQFF,TGCGCCAGCAGACCTAGCGGGACGCCGACCAATGAGCAGTTCTTC,TRBJ2-1,TRBV5-1,-,TRBD2
CASTGTDRNTEAFF,TGTGCCAGTACCGGGACGGACCGGAACACTGAAGCTTTCTTT,TRBJ1-1,TRBV19,-,-
CASSLEPREKLFF,TGTGCCAGCAGCTTAGAACCGAGAGAAAAACTGTTTTTT,TRBJ1-4,TRBV7-9,-,-
CASIGSGNTIYF,TGTGCCAGTATCGGCTCTGGAAACACCATATATTTT,TRBJ1-3,TRBV19,-,-
CASSLTGGEQYF,TGTGCCAGCAGCTTAACGGGGGGCGAGCAGTACTTC,TRBJ2-7,TRBV7-9,few,TRBD2
CASSLSPGLSYGYTF,TGTGCCAGCAGTTTATCCCCAGGACTTAGCTATGGCTACACCTTC,TRBJ1-2,TRBV28,-,-
CSVVGLAGGREQFF,TGCAGCGTTGTAGGACTAGCGGGAGGGCGTGAGCAGTTCTTC,TRBJ2-1,TRBV29-1,-,TRBD2
CASSSYRASNTEAFF,TGTGCCAGCAGTTCCTACAGGGCGTCGAACACTGAAGCTTTCTTT,TRBJ1-1,TRBV28,-,-
CASSLLALAGDEQYF,TGTGCCAGCAGTTTACTGGCACTAGCGGGAGACGAGCAGTACTTC,TRBJ2-7,TRBV28,-,TRBD2
CASSLVQGTGNTIYF,TGTGCCAGCAGTTTAGTTCAGGGCACTGGAAACACCATATATTTT,TRBJ1-3,TRBV28,-,-
CASSTQGAYNEQFF,TGTGCCAGTAGTACACAGGGGGCTTACAATGAGCAGTTCTTC,TRBJ2-1,TRBV19,-,TRBD1
CASSEGRNTIYF,TGTGCCAGCAGCGAGGGAAGAAACACCATATATTTT,TRBJ1-3,TRBV3-1/TRBV3-2,-,-